This T cell receptor beta chain was profiled in a study of technical replicates of blood from several donors. Sequencing was performed with immunoSEQ multiplex PCR; in TCRdb, only in-frame clones are kept and a portion is missing. In the table there are approximately 51,000 clones, 90% to 95% of which are singletons. The TCR sequence derives from a human donor in good health. Some clones in this sample may be carry-over from other donors' samples. Sequencing was done on a sample of PBMCs.

The CDR3 nucleotides are TGCGCCAGCAGCTTGGATGCTAGCTCGCAAGAGCAGTTCTTC. It codes for CASSLDASSQEQFF. J is TRBJ2-1 and V is TRBV5-1, with D possibly being TRBD2 (5 bases). V lost 0 bases and J 10 bases, leaving 14 bases between the germline ends. This CDR3 comprises 14 residues. From germline, CDR1 is SGHRS and CDR2 YFSETQ.